This T cell receptor (beta chain) appears in the sequencing data of a study of beta chain features in type 1 diabetes. From germline, CDR1 is MGHRA and CDR2 YSYEKL. V dropped 3 bases and J dropped 6; count of bases not matched to a gene: 4. This CDR3 is built from 13 residues. Every bit of the isolated RNA underwent reverse transcription, so sequencing read expressed TCRB transcripts. The protocol was immunoSEQ multiplex PCR, while the TCRdb copy is restricted to in-frame clones and leaves out a portion. Among about 180,000 clones, more than 10% were seen once, and the ten largest hold roughly 0.6%. Sequenced material: central memory CD4+ T cells from blood. V gene TRBV4-1 combines with J gene TRBJ2-7; 8 positions match TRBD1. This clonotype originated in a woman aged 18-30 years in good health. The CDR3, as DNA: TGCGCCAGCAGCCACCCTGACAGGGGCGAGCAGTACTTC. It codes for CASSHPDRGEQYF.